This is a list of T cell receptor beta chains from one sample in a study of CD8+ T cells in alopecia areata. Sequenced by immunoSEQ multiplex PCR; TCRdb stores in-frame clones only, minus some. The table lists roughly 190,000 clones, 50% to 70% of them singletons. The sample consisted of CD4+ T cells sorted from blood, taken around week 47, from a patient treated with tofacitinib. The source is a human donor with alopecia areata. Both conserved end residues are part of each CDR3. The D gene is left open where the match is weak. A row's size may be missing; if present it is once, few, many or a size class.

D,size,V,J,DNA,CDR3
TRBD1,-,TRBV4-3,TRBJ2-6,TGCGCCAGCAGCCAAGATCACTCACAGGGGGCGCCTGGGGCCAACGTCCTGACTTTC,CASSQDHSQGAPGANVLTF
TRBD2,-,TRBV5-1,TRBJ2-7,TGCGCCAGCAGCTTGGGGACTAGCGGGCCCTACGAGCAGTACTTC,CASSLGTSGPYEQYF
-,-,TRBV7-9,TRBJ2-5,TGTGCCAGCAGCTTAGAGGGTCGGCGGGGATACCAAGAGACCCAGTACTTC,CASSLEGRRGYQETQYF
-,-,TRBV30,TRBJ1-1,TGTGCCTGGAGACAGGTGTTGAGGAACACTGAAGCTTTCTTT,CAWRQVLRNTEAFF
-,-,TRBV14,TRBJ1-1,TGTGCCAGCAGCCAGTATGCCGGGACTGGGGAAGCTTTCTTT,CASSQYAGTGEAFF
-,-,TRBV29-1,TRBJ2-3,TGCAGCGTTGATATCACAGATACGCAGTATTTT,CSVDITDTQYF
TRBD2,-,TRBV15,TRBJ2-3,TGTGCCACCAGCAGGACGCGGGGGGACACAGATACGCAGTATTTT,CATSRTRGDTDTQYF
TRBD2,few,TRBV29-1,TRBJ2-3,TGCAGCACCGCCGGGACTAGCGGGGGAGATACGCAGTATTTT,CSTAGTSGGDTQYF
-,-,TRBV27,TRBJ1-5,TGTGCCAGCAGTGACTCAGGACTGGGGAATCAGCCCCAGCATTTT,CASSDSGLGNQPQHF
-,-,TRBV5-6,TRBJ1-2,TGTGCCAGCAGCTTGTTTGCAGGGGAGAACTATGGCTACACCTTC,CASSLFAGENYGYTF
TRBD1,-,TRBV2,TRBJ2-5,TGTGCCAGCAGTGCACACAGGGGGCTCGGGGAGACCCAGTACTTC,CASSAHRGLGETQYF
-,few,TRBV15,TRBJ2-7,TGTGCCACCAGCAGAGATAGACAGTCCTACGAGCAGTACTTC,CATSRDRQSYEQYF
-,-,TRBV30,TRBJ2-4,TGTGCCTGGGGGGATCTTGGCAAAAACATTCAGTACTTC,CAWGDLGKNIQYF
-,-,TRBV29-1,TRBJ1-1,TGCAGCGTTGAAGGATCCGGGATCACTGAAGCTTTCTTT,CSVEGSGITEAFF
-,-,TRBV5-1,TRBJ2-3,TGCACCAGCAGCATAGACAGGAATAAGGCGGATACGCAGTATTTT,CTSSIDRNKADTQYF
-,-,TRBV27,TRBJ2-3,TGTGCCAGCAGTCCCCCGGGTTTCAGAGATACGCAGTATTTT,CASSPPGFRDTQYF
-,-,TRBV29-1,TRBJ1-1,TGCAGCGTTCGGAGACAGGCGAACACTGAAGCTTTCTTT,CSVRRQANTEAFF
-,-,TRBV4-2,TRBJ1-2,TGTGCCAGCAGCCAAGCTAACTATGGCTACACCTTC,CASSQANYGYTF
-,few,TRBV4-1,TRBJ1-1,TGCGCCAGCAGCCAATCCGGACTTGAAGCTTTCTTT,CASSQSGLEAFF
-,-,TRBV9,TRBJ1-2,TGTGCCAGCAGCGTAGATGGAGGTTCTAACTATGGCTACACCTTC,CASSVDGGSNYGYTF
-,-,TRBV29-1,TRBJ2-7,TGCAGCGTTAAGCGATCCGCCTACGAGCAGTACTTC,CSVKRSAYEQYF
-,-,TRBV29-1,TRBJ2-3,TGCAGCGTTTTCGGCAGGTTCACAGATACGCAGTATTTT,CSVFGRFTDTQYF
-,-,TRBV4-2,TRBJ2-7,TGTGCCAGCAGCCAAGACCTAGGAGGGGGGCGGAACGAGCAGTACTTC,CASSQDLGGGRNEQYF
-,-,TRBV30,TRBJ2-3,TGTGCCTGGAGGGGGGATTTTACAGATACGCAGTATTTT,CAWRGDFTDTQYF
-,once,TRBV5-1,TRBJ1-2,TGCGCCAGCAGGCCGGGACTTAGGGACTATGGCTACACCTTC,CASRPGLRDYGYTF
-,-,TRBV11-2,TRBJ2-4,TGTGCCAGCAGCTCGGGGTTGGGGAACATTCAGTACTTC,CASSSGLGNIQYF
-,-,TRBV11-2,TRBJ2-5,TGTGCCAGCAGCTTAGGACGGGAGACCCAGTACTTC,CASSLGRETQYF
-,-,TRBV29-1,TRBJ2-7,TGCAGCGTTGGTCTTCAGGCCAGCTCCTACGAGCAGTACTTC,CSVGLQASSYEQYF
-,-,TRBV5-1,TRBJ2-5,TGCGCCAGCAGCTTGGACTGGCAAGAGACCCAGTACTTC,CASSLDWQETQYF
-,few,TRBV2,TRBJ2-3,TGTGCCAGCATACTGGACTCCCCGAATACGCAGTATTTT,CASILDSPNTQYF
-,-,TRBV4-3,TRBJ1-5,TGCGCCAGCAGCCTGAACGGGGGGGGCAATCAGCCCCAGCATTTT,CASSLNGGGNQPQHF
-,-,TRBV21-1,TRBJ2-5,TGTGCCAGCAGCAAGAGATGTGCAGGGTGCCAAGAGACCCAGTACTTC,CASSKRCAGCQETQYF
-,-,TRBV19,TRBJ1-4,TGTGCCAGTAGCCTTACAGGGCAGGGTGAAAAACTGTTTTTT,CASSLTGQGEKLFF
-,-,TRBV27,TRBJ1-4,TGTGCCAGCAGTCGCGGGGGGGCAACTAATGAAAAACTGTTTTTT,CASSRGGATNEKLFF
-,-,TRBV13,TRBJ1-2,TGTGCCAGCAGCTCCCCGGAGATGAACTATGGCTACACCTTC,CASSSPEMNYGYTF
-,-,TRBV5-1,TRBJ1-1,TGCGCCAGCACCCGGGACTCTTACACTGAAGCTTTCTTT,CASTRDSYTEAFF
TRBD1,-,TRBV29-1,TRBJ2-1,TGCAGCGGGGACAGGTTAAGGCATGAGCAGTTCTTC,CSGDRLRHEQFF
-,-,TRBV29-1,TRBJ2-7,TGCAGCGCAAAGGACAGTATCCCGCAGTACTTC,CSAKDSIPQYF
-,once,TRBV6-6,TRBJ1-1,TGTGCCAGCAGTAAGGGGGTGAACACTGAAGCTTTCTTT,CASSKGVNTEAFF
TRBD1,once,TRBV14,TRBJ1-6,TGTGCCAGCAGCCCGGACAGGAAACCCCTCCACTTT,CASSPDRKPLHF
-,few,TRBV4-3,TRBJ1-5,TGCGCCAGCAGCCAGACGGGGATGGAGCCCCAGCATTTT,CASSQTGMEPQHF
TRBD2,few,TRBV29-1,TRBJ2-1,TGCAGCGTTGTTCCCAGCGGGGCTAATGAGCAGTTCTTC,CSVVPSGANEQFF
TRBD1,few,TRBV29-1,TRBJ1-2,TGCAGCGTTGTCCCGGGACAGGGGGATGGCTACACCTTC,CSVVPGQGDGYTF
TRBD1,-,TRBV25-1,TRBJ2-7,TGTGCCAGCAGTGGGACAGGGGGCTACGAGCAGTACTTC,CASSGTGGYEQYF
-,-,TRBV6-6,TRBJ1-4,TGTGCCAGCAATCCCGGCCAGGGGGAAAAACTGTTTTTT,CASNPGQGEKLFF
-,few,TRBV10-3,TRBJ1-6,TGTGCCATCGGGACAAGAAATTCACCCCTCCACTTT,CAIGTRNSPLHF
-,-,TRBV29-1,TRBJ1-4,TGCAGCGTTGCCCAACACCAGCTGGGTGAAAAACTGTTTTTT,CSVAQHQLGEKLFF
-,once,TRBV27,TRBJ2-6,TGTGCCAGCTCTATCGGGGCTGGGGCCAACGTCCTGACTTTC,CASSIGAGANVLTF
-,-,TRBV28,TRBJ1-2,TGTGCCAGCAGACGTTTAATGGCAAACTATGGCTACACCTTC,CASRRLMANYGYTF
TRBD1,-,TRBV7-2,TRBJ2-7,TGTGCCAGCAGCTTTAATGCCGGGACAGGGTTCTACGAGCAGTACTTC,CASSFNAGTGFYEQYF
-,-,TRBV4-3,TRBJ1-1,TGCGCCAGCAGCCAAGATTTAGGGGCGGGGAACACTGAAGCTTTCTTT,CASSQDLGAGNTEAFF
-,-,TRBV18,TRBJ1-2,TGTGCCAGCTCACCGAGGCAGGGGAACTATGGCTACACCTTC,CASSPRQGNYGYTF
TRBD1,-,TRBV29-1,TRBJ2-7,TGCAGCGCTGGACAGGGTATGCACGAGCAGTACTTC,CSAGQGMHEQYF
TRBD2,-,TRBV7-8,TRBJ2-3,TGTGCCAGCAGCTTTTCACTAGCGGGGCGGGCAGATACGCAGTATTTT,CASSFSLAGRADTQYF
-,-,TRBV4-1,TRBJ1-2,TGCGCCAGCAGCCAAGGTCGTCAGGGCTATGGCTACACCTTC,CASSQGRQGYGYTF
-,-,TRBV7-3,TRBJ2-3,TGTGCCAGCAGCTTAAGTGGTGGGGATACGCAGTATTTT,CASSLSGGDTQYF
TRBD1,-,TRBV5-1,TRBJ2-3,TGCGCCAGCAGCCCGCCGACAGGGAAGGGCGCAGATACGCAGTATTTT,CASSPPTGKGADTQYF
-,-,TRBV30,TRBJ1-1,TGTGCCTGGAATGAAGTGAACACTGAAGCTTTCTTT,CAWNEVNTEAFF
-,-,TRBV29-1,TRBJ2-7,TGCAGCGTTAACGAGGGTATGTCCTACGAGCAGTACTTC,CSVNEGMSYEQYF
TRBD2,-,TRBV4-3,TRBJ2-3,TGCGCCAGCAGCCAAGTCGCGGGGGGCGGGAATACGCAGTATTTT,CASSQVAGGGNTQYF